Detailed here is one T cell receptor beta chain. No antigen is known for it. No much larger clone exists at a distance of one base, and base qualities are not known. This specimen comes from a study of neurological immune-mediated disorders (dated by TCRdb to the late 2010s). Regarding the research as a whole: Among the approximately 35 multiple sclerosis patients, 31 had relapsing-remitting MS and 3 had secondary progressive MS. The study compared peripheral blood TCR-beta repertoires of HTLV-I-associated myelopathy (HAM/TSP) patients, multiple sclerosis patients and healthy controls using UMI-based sequencing. Alongside PBMC samples, the set of some 97 TCR-beta libraries contained longitudinal samples, technical triplicates, and paired CD4+ and CD8+ T-cell subsets that had been sorted. The cohort included some 68 subjects: approximately 14 with HAM/TSP, around 34 with multiple sclerosis, and 20 or so healthy controls.

Libraries from unsorted PBMCs were made from 2 million PBMCs kept in RNAlater at -80 degrees C until RNA extraction. Multiple sclerosis patients were enrolled in a US clinical protocol under which disease progression was evaluated by magnetic resonance imaging. Peripheral blood was subjected to Ficoll-Hypaque density gradient centrifugation to isolate PBMCs, which were then cryopreserved in liquid nitrogen. To synthesize cDNA, template-switch 5'RACE was performed with a primer carrying a 10-nucleotide random unique molecular identifier so that each TCR transcript was tagged. Each sequencing run produced over 200 million TCR-beta sequences covering 15-18 subjects. The RNeasy kit was used for extraction of total RNA. Using the KAPA Real-time Library Amplification kit, TCR-beta VDJ regions were amplified with primers for the TCR constant region and the 5'RACE anchor. A first PCR added sample indexes and Illumina adaptors, after which a second PCR increased the library yield. After Ampure bead purification, the roughly 650 bp TCR product was size-selected on a 2% E-gel SizeSelection system. Before pooling, library quality was checked on a Bioanalyzer, concentration was measured with Qubit, and libraries were quantified with the Kapa Library Quantification kit. Paired-end 2 x 150 bp sequencing of the libraries was performed on an Illumina HiSeq 2500. To increase sequence diversity, roughly 24-32% phiX was spiked into each library pool. In the paper's pipeline: The UMI-based MiGEC pipeline processed quality-filtered reads and removed over 75% of raw TCR sequences during error correction. VDJ genes were aligned to IMGT germline references, and each clonotype was defined by a unique CDR3 amino acid sequence together with V-J genes. VDJtools evaluated clonal expansion, Shannon diversity and CDR3 relatedness (CalcPairwiseDistances, ClusterSamples); CLCbio workbench built phylogenetic trees. A clone was classed as expanded if it had 8 or more unique UMIs, a cutoff based on coefficient-of-variation modelling across technical triplicates. The raw public reads went through TCRdb reprocessing: fastp at Q25, MiXCR clone calling, in-frame beta chains kept. Each CDR3 protein appears once, grouped with its most common genes and DNA. The authors' filters were not applied to this entry. This sample has 65,000 to 70,000 distinct CDR3 sequences in its table, and under 5% of those were observed once. The ten largest clones take up under 3% of the sample.

What the work shows at the level of the full study, not this receptor alone: In a phylogenetic analysis, the repertoires of 18 out of 34 MS patients fell into a single cluster of related CDR3 sequences, pointing to a possible signature at the repertoire level. No association of the MS cluster with clinical or MRI features was observed, and the need for larger cohorts was stated by the authors. TCR clonal expansion was greatest in HAM/TSP patients and smallest in MS patients, who ranked below even healthy controls. No identical CDR3 amino acid sequences were found to be shared among expanded clones across subjects, suggesting that TCR-beta repertoires were private in all groups.

CDR1 and CDR2, per the germline V gene, are SNHLY and FYNNEI. The CDR3 has 14 amino acids, counting the end cysteine and phenylalanine. The read is trimmed to its CDR3 DNA, 42 bases read in frame from base 1. Trimming removed 8 bases from V and 2 bases from J, leaving 14 bases between the germline ends. The receptor's source is a middle-aged man with multiple sclerosis. The chain employs TRBV2 and TRBJ2-3, with the D gene uncertain. Source material: PBMCs. The CDR3 region: CASLIQRNTDTQYF. The sequence in DNA is TGTGCCAGCTTAATCCAGCGCAACACAGATACGCAGTATTTT.